This T cell receptor (beta chain) was found in a study of molecular identifiers for immune sequencing clone quantification. TCRdb redid the calling of the PCR reads with MiXCR, one entry per CDR3 protein. The sample consists of more than 550,000 distinct CDR3 sequences, around 25% of them appearing once. The CDR3 contains 16 residues. Germline CDR1 is MDHEN and CDR2 is SYDVKM. V trimming: 3 bases; J trimming: 4 bases; junction bases outside the gene matches: 10. Study outcomes and limitations: Clones with over 20 RNA copies captured over 98% of effector molecules but under 1% of naive ones.

Ten or more counts support this clonotype. The antigen is unknown. The chain recombines TRBV28 with TRBJ2-7, with 9 bases that match TRBD2. This TCR came from a human donor in good health. Some libraries in this study had Jurkat cell RNA spiked in. The sequenced sample was naive CD8+ T cells from blood, with Jurkat cell RNA spiked in. Noted subset: FACS-sorted CD8+CD4-CCR7+CD45RA+ naive T cells. Here the CDR3 DNA reads TGTGCCAGCAGTTTGGGCCCCAGCGGGAGGATTTACGAGCAGTACTTC. Its translation: CASSLGPSGRIYEQYF.